This T cell receptor beta chain was identified during a study of memory CD4+ T cells and cytomegalovirus serostatus. Study-level findings and limits: Of approximately 150 reported CMV TCRbeta sequences, around 63 were found in memory CD4+ repertoires.

TCRdb's copy holds only in-frame clones and misses some; the assay was immunoSEQ multiplex PCR. The sample holds over 40,000 clones, 70% to 80% seen once. Germline V gene sequence: CDR1 LNHDA, CDR2 SQIVND (reference sequence). This CDR3 spans 17 amino acids. Trimming took 1 base from V and 4 from J, leaving 18 bases between them. Single viable CD3+CD4+CD8-CD45RO+ cells were sorted as the memory CD4+ T cells. Serum IgG to CMV pp150, pp28, p38 and p52 defined serostatus. Positive selection with CD4 microbeads enriched total CD4+ T cells. Comments on this clone: The antigen is not known.

The J gene is TRBJ2-3, the V gene TRBV19; D unresolved. What was sequenced was memory CD4+ T cells from blood. This sequence was found in an adult in good health and CMV-seronegative. CDR3 bases: TGTGCCAGTAGTATAGTGCGCAGTCAATTCGGCTCAGATACGCAGTATTTT. Its protein product is CASSIVRSQFGSDTQYF.